This T cell receptor (beta chain) was found in a study of T cells after yellow fever vaccination. The V and J ends lost 8 bases and 5 bases, in that order; junction bases with no gene match: 11. From germline, CDR1 is SNHLY and CDR2 FYNNEI. This CDR3 contains 14 residues. MiXCR, applied by TCRdb to the 5' RACE reads, yields one record per CDR3 protein. The sample consists of under 200,000 distinct CDR3 sequences, more than 9.5% of them appearing once. The genes are TRBV2 and TRBJ2-7, with TRBD2 matching over 8 bases. The specimen comprised CD8+ T cells sorted from PBMCs, sampled 15 days after the yellow fever booster vaccination. The TCR sequence derives from a man younger than 30 who received the YFV17D yellow fever vaccine. CDR3 coding DNA: TGTGCCAGCCATGCGGGTAGCGGGAAGAACGAGCAGTACGTC. Residues: CASHAGSGKNEQYV.